The TCR beta chain described here comes from a study of post-analysis software for immune sequencing data. The TCR beta cDNA libraries carried unique molecular identifiers. Via MiXCR, TCRdb re-called the PCR reads, giving one row per CDR3 protein. The sample lists some 190,000 distinct CDR3 sequences, over 25% seen once, with roughly 3.4% in the top ten. The study's findings and limits: Significantly lower normalized Chao1 diversity was found in patients with multiple sclerosis relative to controls. Roughly 5 TRBV segments (TRBV5-6, TRBV5-1 and TRBV20-1 among them) occurred more frequently in patients than in controls.

CDR3 length: 14 amino acids. The V and J ends lost 3 bases and 4 bases respectively, with 13 bases between them. About this clonotype itself: Its antigen is currently unknown.

V gene TRBV12-3 or TRBV12-4 combines with J gene TRBJ2-7; a possible D gene is TRBD2 (6 bases). This receptor was obtained from a girl aged 2-17 years with multiple sclerosis. The sequencing input was blood. This CDR3 is CASSLRGAGYEQYF. CDR3 nucleotide sequence: TGTGCCAGCAGTTTGAGAGGGGCGGGGTACGAGCAGTACTTC.